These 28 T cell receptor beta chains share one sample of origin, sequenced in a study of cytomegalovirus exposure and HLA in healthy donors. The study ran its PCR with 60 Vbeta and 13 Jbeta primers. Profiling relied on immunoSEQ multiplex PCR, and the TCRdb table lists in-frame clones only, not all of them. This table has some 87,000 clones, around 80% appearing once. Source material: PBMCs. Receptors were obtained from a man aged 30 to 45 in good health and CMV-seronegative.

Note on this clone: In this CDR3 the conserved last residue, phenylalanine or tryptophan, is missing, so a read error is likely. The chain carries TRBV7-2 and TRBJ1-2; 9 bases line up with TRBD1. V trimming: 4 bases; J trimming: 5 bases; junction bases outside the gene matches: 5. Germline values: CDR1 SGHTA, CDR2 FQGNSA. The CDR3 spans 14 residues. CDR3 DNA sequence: TGTGCCAGCAGCTCGGACAGGGGTGGATATGGCTACACCCTC. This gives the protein CASSSDRGGYGYTL.

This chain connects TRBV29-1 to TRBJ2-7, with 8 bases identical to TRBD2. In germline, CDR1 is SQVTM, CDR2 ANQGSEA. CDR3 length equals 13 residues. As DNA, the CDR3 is TGCAGTATTTTACGGGGGGGGATCTACGAGCAGTACTTC. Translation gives CSILRGGIYEQYF.

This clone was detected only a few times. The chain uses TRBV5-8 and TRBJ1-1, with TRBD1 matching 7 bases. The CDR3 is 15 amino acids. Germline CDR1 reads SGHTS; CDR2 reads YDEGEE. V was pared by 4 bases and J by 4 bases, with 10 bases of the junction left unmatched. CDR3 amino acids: CASSHGSGGITEAFF. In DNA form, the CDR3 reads TGTGCCAGCAGCCACGGTTCAGGGGGTATCACTGAAGCTTTCTTT.

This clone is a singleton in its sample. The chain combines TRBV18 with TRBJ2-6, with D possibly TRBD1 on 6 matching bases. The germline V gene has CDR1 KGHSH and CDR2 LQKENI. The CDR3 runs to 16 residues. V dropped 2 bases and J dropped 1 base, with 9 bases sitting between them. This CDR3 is CASSPRGGSGANVLTF. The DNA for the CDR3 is TGTGCCAGCTCACCAAGAGGGGGTTCTGGGGCCAACGTCCTGACTTTC.

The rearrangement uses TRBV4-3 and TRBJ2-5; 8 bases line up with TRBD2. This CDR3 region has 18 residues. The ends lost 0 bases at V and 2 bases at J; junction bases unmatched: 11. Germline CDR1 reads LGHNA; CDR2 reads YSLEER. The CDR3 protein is CASSQDRLAGRSQETQYF. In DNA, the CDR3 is TGCGCCAGCAGCCAAGATAGATTAGCGGGGAGATCACAAGAGACCCAGTACTTC.

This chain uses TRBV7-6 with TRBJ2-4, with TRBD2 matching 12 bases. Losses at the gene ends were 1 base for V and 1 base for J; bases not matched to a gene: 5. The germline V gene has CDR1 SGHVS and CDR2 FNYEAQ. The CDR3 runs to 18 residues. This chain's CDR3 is CASSLGLAGDWAKNIQYF. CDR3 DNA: TGTGCCAGCAGCTTAGGACTAGCGGGGGACTGGGCCAAAAACATTCAGTACTTC.

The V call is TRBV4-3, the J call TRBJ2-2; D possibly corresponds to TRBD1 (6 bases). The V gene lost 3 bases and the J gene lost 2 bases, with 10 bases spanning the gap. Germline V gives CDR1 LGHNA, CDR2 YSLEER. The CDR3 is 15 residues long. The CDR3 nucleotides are TGCGCCAGCAGCCAGGTGGACAGAAACACCGGGGAGCTGTTTTTT. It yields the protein CASSQVDRNTGELFF.

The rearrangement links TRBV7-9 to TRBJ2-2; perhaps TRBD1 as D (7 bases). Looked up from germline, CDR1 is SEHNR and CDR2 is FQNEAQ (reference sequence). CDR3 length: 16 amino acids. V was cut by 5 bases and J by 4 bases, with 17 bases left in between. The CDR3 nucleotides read TGTGCCAGCAGCCTAAGACAGGGAGGTGGCACCGGGGAGCTGTTTTTT. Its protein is CASSLRQGGGTGELFF.

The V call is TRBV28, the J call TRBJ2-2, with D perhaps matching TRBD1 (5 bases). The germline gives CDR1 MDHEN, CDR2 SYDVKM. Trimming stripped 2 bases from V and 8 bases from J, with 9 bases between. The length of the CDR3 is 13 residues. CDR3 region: CASSLGRQGELFF. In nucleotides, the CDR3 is TGTGCCAGCAGTTTAGGCCGACAGGGGGAGCTGTTTTTT. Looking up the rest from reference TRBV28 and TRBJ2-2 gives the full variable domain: DVKVTQSSRYLVKRTGEKVFLECVQDMDHENMFWYRQDPGLGLRLIYFSYDVKMKEKGDIPEGYSVSREKKERFSLILESASTNQTSMYLCASSLGRQGELFFGEGSRLTVL.

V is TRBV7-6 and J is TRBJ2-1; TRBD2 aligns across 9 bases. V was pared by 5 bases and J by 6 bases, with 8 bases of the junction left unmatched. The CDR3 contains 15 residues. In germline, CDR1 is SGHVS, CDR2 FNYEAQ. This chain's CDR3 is CASSPQRGAGNEQFF. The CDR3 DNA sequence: TGTGCCAGCAGCCCCCAGCGGGGGGCGGGCAATGAGCAGTTCTTC. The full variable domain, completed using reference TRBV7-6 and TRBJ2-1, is GAGVSQSPRYKVTKRGQDVALRCDPISGHVSLYWYRQALGQGPEFLTYFNYEAQQDKSGLPNDRFSAERPEGSISTLTIQRTEQRDSAMYRCASSPQRGAGNEQFFGPGTRLTVL.

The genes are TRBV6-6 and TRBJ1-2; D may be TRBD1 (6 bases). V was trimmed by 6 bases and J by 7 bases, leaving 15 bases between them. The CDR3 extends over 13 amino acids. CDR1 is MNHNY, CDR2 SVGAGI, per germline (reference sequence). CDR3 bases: TGTGCCAGCAGCCGTCGACAGGACGGTGGCTACACCTTC. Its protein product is CASSRRQDGGYTF.

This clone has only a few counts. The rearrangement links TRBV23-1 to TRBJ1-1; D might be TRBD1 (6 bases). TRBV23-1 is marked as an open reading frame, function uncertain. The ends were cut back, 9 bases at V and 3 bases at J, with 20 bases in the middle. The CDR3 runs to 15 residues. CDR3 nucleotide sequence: TGCGCCAGATCGGACAGACCCTATTCGGACACTGAAGCTTTCTTT. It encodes CARSDRPYSDTEAFF.

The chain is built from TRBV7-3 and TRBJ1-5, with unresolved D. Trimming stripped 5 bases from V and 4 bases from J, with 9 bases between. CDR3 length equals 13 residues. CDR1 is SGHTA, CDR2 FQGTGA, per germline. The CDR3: CASSAYNNQPQHF. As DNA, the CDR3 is TGTGCCAGCAGCGCCTATAATAATCAGCCCCAGCATTTT. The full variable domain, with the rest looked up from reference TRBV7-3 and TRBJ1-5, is GAGVSQTPSNKVTEKGKYVELRCDPISGHTALYWYRQSLGQGPEFLIYFQGTGAADDSGLPNDRFFAVRPEGSVSTLKIQRTERGDSAVYLCASSAYNNQPQHFGDGTRLSIL.

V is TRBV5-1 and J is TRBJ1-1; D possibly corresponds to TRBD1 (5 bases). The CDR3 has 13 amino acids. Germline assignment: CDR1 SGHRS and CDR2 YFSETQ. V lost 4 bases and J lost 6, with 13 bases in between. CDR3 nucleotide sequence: TGCGCCAGCAGCGGGGGGGGAGAATCTGAAGCTTTCTTT. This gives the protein CASSGGGESEAFF.

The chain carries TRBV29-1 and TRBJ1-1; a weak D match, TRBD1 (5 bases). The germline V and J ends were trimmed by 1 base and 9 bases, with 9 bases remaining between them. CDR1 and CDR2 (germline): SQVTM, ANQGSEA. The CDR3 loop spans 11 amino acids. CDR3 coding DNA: TGCAGCGTTGAAGGGGGCAGTAAAGCTTTCTTT. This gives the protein CSVEGGSKAFF.

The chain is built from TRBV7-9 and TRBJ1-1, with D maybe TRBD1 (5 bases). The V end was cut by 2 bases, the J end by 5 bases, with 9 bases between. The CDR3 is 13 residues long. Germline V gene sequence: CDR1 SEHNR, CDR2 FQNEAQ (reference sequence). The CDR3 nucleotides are TGTGCCAGCAGCTTAATACAGGAGACTGAAGCTTTCTTT. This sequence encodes CASSLIQETEAFF. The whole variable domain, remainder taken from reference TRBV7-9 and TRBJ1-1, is DTGVSQNPRHKITKRGQNVTFRCDPISEHNRLYWYRQTLGQGPEFLTYFQNEAQLEKSRLLSDRFSAERPKGSFSTLEIQRTEQGDSAMYLCASSLIQETEAFFGQGTRLTVV.

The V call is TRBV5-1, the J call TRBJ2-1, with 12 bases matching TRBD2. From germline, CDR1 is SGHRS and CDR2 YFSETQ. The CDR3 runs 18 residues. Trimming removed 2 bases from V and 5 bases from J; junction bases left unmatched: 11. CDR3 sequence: CASSFLALAGGPNNEQFF. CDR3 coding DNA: TGCGCCAGCAGCTTCCTAGCCCTAGCGGGGGGGCCCAACAATGAGCAGTTCTTC.

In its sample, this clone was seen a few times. CDR3 protein: CASSQMDTRLPDLANVLTF. CDR3 nucleotides: TGTGCCAGCAGCCAGATGGACACTCGTTTACCTGATTTGGCCAACGTCCTGACTTTC. The chain carries TRBV7-9 and TRBJ2-6; D may be TRBD1 (5 bases). The germline CDR1 and CDR2 sequences are SEHNR and FQNEAQ (reference sequence). With 5 bases removed from V and 6 bases from J, the gap between germline ends came to 26 bases. This CDR3 has 19 amino acids. Full variable domain (missing parts from reference TRBV7-9 and TRBJ2-6): DTGVSQNPRHKITKRGQNVTFRCDPISEHNRLYWYRQTLGQGPEFLTYFQNEAQLEKSRLLSDRFSAERPKGSFSTLEIQRTEQGDSAMYLCASSQMDTRLPDLANVLTFGAGSRLTVL.

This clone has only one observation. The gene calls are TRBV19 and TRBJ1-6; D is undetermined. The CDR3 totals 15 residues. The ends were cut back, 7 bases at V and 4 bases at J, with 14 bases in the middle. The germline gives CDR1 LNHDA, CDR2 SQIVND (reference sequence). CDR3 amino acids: CASNGRAQYNSPLHF. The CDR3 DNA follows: TGTGCCAGTAACGGGAGGGCGCAATATAATTCACCCCTCCACTTT.

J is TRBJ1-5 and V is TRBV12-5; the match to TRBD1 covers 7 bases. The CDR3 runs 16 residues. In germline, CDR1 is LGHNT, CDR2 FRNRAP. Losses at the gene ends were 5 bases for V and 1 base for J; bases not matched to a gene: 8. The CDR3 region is CASGLRLGGSNQPQHF. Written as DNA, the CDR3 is TGTGCTAGTGGTCTACGCTTAGGGGGCAGCAATCAGCCCCAGCATTTT.

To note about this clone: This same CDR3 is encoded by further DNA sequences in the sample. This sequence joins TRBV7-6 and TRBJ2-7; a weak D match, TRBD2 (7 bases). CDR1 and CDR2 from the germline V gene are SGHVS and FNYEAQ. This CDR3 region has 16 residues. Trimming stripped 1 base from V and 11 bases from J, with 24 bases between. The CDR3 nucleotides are TGTGCCAGCAGCTTAGGAACCAGTGGGGGGGCCTTCGTAGAGTACTTC. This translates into CASSLGTSGGAFVEYF. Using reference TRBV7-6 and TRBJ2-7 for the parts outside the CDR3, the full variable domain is GAGVSQSPRYKVTKRGQDVALRCDPISGHVSLYWYRQALGQGPEFLTYFNYEAQQDKSGLPNDRFSAERPEGSISTLTIQRTEQRDSAMYRCASSLGTSGGAFVEYFGPGTRLTVT.

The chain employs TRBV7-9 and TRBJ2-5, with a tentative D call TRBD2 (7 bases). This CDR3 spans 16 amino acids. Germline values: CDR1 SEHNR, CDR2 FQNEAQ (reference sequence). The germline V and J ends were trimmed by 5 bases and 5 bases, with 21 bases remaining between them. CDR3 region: CASSTPKAGARETQYF. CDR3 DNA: TGTGCCAGCAGCACACCTAAGGCGGGGGCGCGGGAGACCCAGTACTTC.

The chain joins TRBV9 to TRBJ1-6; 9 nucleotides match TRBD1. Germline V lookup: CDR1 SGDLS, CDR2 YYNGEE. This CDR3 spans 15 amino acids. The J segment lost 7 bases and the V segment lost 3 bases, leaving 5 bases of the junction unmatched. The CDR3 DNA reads TGTGCCAGCAGCGAAGCCGGGACAGGGAATTCACCCCTCCACTTT. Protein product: CASSEAGTGNSPLHF. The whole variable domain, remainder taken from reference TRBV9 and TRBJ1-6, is DSGVTQTPKHLITATGQRVTLRCSPRSGDLSVYWYQQSLDQGLQFLIQYYNGEERAKGNILERFSAQQFPDLHSELNLSSLELGDSALYFCASSEAGTGNSPLHFGNGTRLTVT.

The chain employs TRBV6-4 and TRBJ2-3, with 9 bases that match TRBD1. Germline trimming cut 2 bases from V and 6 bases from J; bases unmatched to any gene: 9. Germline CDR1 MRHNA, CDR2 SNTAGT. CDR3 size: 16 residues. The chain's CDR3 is CASSDVGGQGRDTQYF. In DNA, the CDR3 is TGTGCCAGCAGTGACGTTGGGGGACAGGGTAGGGATACGCAGTATTTT.

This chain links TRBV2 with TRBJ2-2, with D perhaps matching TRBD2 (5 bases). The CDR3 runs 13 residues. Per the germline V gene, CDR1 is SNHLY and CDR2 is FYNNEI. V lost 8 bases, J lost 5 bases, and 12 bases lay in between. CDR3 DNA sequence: TGTGCCAGCCAGCCGACGGGGACCGGGGAGCTGTTTTTT. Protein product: CASQPTGTGELFF.

CDR3 in amino acids: CASSFENSPYEQYF. CDR3 nucleotides: TGTGCCAGCAGTTTTGAGAACAGTCCCTACGAGCAGTACTTC. V usage is TRBV27 and J usage is TRBJ2-7; D is ambiguous. There are 14 residues in the CDR3. The germline gives CDR1 MNHEY, CDR2 SMNVEV (reference sequence). The V and J ends lost 3 bases and 2 bases respectively, with 11 bases between them.

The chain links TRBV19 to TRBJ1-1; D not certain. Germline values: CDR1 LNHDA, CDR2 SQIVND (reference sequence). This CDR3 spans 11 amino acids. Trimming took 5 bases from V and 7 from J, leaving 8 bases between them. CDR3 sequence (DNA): TGTGCCAGTAGTTGGGCTAATGAAGCTTTCTTT. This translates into CASSWANEAFF.

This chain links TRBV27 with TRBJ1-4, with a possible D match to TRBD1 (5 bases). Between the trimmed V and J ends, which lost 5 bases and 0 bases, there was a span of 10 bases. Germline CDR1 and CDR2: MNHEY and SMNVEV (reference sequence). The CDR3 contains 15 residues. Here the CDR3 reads CASSIRGTTNEKLFF. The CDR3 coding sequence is TGTGCCAGCAGTATCCGGGGGACAACTAATGAAAAACTGTTTTTT.